This T cell receptor (beta chain) came from a study of T cells in Graves' hyperthyroidism and ophthalmopathy. Amplified regions were TCR beta CDR3 sequences from RNA transcripts. The HTBI set primed first-round TCR CDR3 RT-PCR. TCRdb reprocessed the multiplex PCR reads with MiXCR, giving one entry per CDR3 protein. The data hold approximately 300,000 distinct CDR3 sequences, with approximately 18% observed a single time. Germline assignment: CDR1 SGHAT and CDR2 FQNNGV. This CDR3 region has 14 residues. Between the trimmed V and J ends, which lost 5 bases and 7 bases, there was a span of 14 bases. V usage is TRBV11-2 and J usage is TRBJ2-2; the D call may be TRBD1 or TRBD2 (5 bases each). The sample taken for sequencing was blood. This receptor was taken from a man between 45 and 60 years old with Graves' ophthalmopathy. CDR3: CASSGRERGGELFF. The CDR3 DNA is TGTGCCAGCAGCGGACGGGAAAGGGGCGGGGAGCTGTTTTTT.